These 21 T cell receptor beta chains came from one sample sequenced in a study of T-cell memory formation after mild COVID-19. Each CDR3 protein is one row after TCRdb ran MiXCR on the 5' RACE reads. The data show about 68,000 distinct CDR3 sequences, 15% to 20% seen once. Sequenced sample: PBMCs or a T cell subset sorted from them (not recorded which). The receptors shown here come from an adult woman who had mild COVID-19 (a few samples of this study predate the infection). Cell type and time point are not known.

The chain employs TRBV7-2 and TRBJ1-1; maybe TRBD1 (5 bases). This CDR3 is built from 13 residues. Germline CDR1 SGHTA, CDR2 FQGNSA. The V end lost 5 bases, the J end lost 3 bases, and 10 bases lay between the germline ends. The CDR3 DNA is TGTGCCAGCAGCCCGCAGGGTTACACTGAAGCTTTCTTT. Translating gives CASSPQGYTEAFF.

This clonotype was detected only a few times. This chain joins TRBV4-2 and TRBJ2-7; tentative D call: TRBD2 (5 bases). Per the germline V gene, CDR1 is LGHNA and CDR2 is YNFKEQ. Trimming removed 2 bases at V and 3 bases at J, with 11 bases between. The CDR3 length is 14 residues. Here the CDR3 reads CASSQSIGGYEQYF. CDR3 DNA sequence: TGTGCCAGCAGCCAAAGTATAGGAGGCTACGAGCAGTACTTC.

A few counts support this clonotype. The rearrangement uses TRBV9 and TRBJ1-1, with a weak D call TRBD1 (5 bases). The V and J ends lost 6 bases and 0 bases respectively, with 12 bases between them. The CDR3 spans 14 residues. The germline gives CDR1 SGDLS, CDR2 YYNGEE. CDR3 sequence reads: CASTLLGVNTEAFF. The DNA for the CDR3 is TGTGCCAGCACCCTATTGGGGGTGAACACTGAAGCTTTCTTT.

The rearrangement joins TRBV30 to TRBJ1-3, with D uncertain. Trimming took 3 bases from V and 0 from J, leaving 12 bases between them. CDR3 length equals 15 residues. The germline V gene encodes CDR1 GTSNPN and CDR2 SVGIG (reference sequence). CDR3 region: CAWRAATYSGNTIYF. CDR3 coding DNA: TGTGCCTGGAGAGCAGCTACCTACTCTGGAAACACCATATATTTT.

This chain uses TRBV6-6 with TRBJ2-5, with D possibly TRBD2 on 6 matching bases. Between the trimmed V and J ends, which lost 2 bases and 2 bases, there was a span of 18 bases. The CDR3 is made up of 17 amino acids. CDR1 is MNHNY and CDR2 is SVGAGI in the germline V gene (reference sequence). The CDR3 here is CASSYTAQGGVQETQYF. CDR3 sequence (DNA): TGTGCCAGCAGTTACACCGCCCAAGGCGGGGTACAAGAGACCCAGTACTTC.

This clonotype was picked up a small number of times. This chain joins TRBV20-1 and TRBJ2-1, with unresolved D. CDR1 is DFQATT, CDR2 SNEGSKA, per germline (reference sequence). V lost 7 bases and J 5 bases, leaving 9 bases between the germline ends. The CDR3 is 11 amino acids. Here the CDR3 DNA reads TGCAGTGGGCCTACAGACAATGAGCAGTTCTTC. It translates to CSGPTDNEQFF.

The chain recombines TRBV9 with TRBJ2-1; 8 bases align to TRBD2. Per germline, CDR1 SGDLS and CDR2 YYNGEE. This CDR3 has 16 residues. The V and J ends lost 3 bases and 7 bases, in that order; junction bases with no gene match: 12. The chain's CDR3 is CASSGLGLGGENEQFF. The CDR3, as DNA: TGTGCCAGCAGCGGTTTGGGGCTCGGGGGGGAGAATGAGCAGTTCTTC.

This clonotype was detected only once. As DNA, the CDR3 is TGTGCCATCAGCGGGGACTCCTCGGGGGGGGAGACCCAGTACTTC. This translates into CAISGDSSGGETQYF. The chain recombines TRBV10-3 with TRBJ2-5, with TRBD2 matching 8 bases. J lost 5 bases, V lost 6 bases, and 11 bases had no gene match. Germline CDR1 and CDR2: ENHRY and SYGVKD. The CDR3 runs 15 residues.

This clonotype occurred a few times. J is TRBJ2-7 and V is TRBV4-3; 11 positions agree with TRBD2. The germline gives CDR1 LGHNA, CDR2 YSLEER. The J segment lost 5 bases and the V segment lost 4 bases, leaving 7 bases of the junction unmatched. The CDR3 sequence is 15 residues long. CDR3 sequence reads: CASSLIAGGLNEQYF. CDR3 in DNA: TGCGCCAGCAGCCTTATAGCGGGAGGGCTCAACGAGCAGTACTTC.

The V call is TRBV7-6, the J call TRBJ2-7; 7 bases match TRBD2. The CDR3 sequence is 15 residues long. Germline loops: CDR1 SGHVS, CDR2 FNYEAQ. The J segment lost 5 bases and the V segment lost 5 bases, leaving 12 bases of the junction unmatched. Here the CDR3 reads CASSARGGRINEQYF. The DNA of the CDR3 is TGTGCCAGCAGCGCACGGGGAGGGCGAATCAACGAGCAGTACTTC.

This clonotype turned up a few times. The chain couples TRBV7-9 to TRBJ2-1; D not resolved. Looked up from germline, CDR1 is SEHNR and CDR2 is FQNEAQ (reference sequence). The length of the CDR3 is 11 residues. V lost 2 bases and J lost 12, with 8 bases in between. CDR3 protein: CASSLTEGQFF. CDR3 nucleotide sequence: TGTGCCAGCAGCTTAACGGAAGGGCAGTTCTTC.

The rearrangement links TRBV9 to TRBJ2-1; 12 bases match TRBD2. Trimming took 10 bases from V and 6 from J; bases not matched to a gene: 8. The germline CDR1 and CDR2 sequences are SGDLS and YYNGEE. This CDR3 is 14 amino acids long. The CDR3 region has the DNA TGTGCCTCCACCGGGACTAGCGGGCTCAATGAGCAGTTCTTC. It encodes CASTGTSGLNEQFF.

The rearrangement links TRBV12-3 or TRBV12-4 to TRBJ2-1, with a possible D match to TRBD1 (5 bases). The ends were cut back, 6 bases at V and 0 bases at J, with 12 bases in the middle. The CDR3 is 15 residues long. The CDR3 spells CASSQTDSSYNEQFF. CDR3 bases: TGTGCCAGCAGCCAGACAGATAGCTCCTACAATGAGCAGTTCTTC.

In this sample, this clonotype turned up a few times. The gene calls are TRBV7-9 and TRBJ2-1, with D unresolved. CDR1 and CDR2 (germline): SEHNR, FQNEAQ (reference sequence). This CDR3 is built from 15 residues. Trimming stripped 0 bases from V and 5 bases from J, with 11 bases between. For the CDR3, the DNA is TGTGCCAGCAGCTTAGCAACCGGACCGCACAATGAGCAGTTCTTC. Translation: CASSLATGPHNEQFF.

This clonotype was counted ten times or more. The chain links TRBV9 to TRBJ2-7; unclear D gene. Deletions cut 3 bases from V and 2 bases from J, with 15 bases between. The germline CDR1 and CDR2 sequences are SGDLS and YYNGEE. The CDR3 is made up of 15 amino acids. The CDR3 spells CASSGGPGRPYEQYF. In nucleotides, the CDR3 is TGTGCCAGCAGCGGGGGTCCCGGCAGACCCTACGAGCAGTACTTC.

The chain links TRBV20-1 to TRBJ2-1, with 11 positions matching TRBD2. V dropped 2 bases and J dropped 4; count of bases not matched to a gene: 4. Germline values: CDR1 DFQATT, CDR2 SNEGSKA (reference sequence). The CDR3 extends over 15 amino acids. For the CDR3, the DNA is TGCAGTGCTAGATCGACTAGCGGGGATTACAATGAGCAGTTCTTC. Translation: CSARSTSGDYNEQFF.

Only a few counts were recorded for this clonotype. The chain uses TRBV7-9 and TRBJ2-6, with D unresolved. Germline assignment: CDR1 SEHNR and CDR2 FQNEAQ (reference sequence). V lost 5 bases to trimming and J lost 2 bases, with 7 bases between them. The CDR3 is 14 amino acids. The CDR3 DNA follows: TGTGCCAGCAGCATGGTGACTGGGGCCAACGTCCTGACTTTC. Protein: CASSMVTGANVLTF.

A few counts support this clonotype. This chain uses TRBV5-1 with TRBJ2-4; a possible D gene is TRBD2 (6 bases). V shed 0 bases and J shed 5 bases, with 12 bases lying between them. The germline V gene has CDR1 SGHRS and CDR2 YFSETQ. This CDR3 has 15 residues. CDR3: CASSLGREAQNIQYF. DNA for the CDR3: TGCGCCAGCAGCTTGGGTAGGGAGGCCCAAAACATTCAGTACTTC. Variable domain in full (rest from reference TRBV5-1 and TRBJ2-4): KAGVTQTPRYLIKTRGQQVTLSCSPISGHRSVSWYQQTPGQGLQFLFEYFSETQRNKGNFPGRFSGRQFSNSRSEMNVSTLELGDSALYLCASSLGREAQNIQYFGAGTRLSVL.

Here the CDR3 reads CASSLRGQNIQYF. Here the CDR3 DNA reads TGTGCCAGCAGCTTAAGAGGCCAAAACATTCAGTACTTC. The chain couples TRBV7-9 to TRBJ2-4; no definite D call. This CDR3 has 13 amino acids. Per the germline V gene, CDR1 is SEHNR and CDR2 is FQNEAQ (reference sequence). V dropped 2 bases and J dropped 5 bases, with 7 bases sitting between them.

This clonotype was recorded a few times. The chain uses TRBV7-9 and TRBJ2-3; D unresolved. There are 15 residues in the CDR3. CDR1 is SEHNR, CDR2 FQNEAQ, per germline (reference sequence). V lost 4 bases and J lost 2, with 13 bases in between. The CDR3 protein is CASSSPPDFTDTQYF. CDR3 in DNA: TGTGCCAGCAGCTCCCCTCCAGATTTCACAGATACGCAGTATTTT.

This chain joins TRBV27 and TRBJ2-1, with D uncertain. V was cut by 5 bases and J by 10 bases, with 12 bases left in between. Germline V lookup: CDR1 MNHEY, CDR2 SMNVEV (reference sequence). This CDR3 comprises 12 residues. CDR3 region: CASSHGPSEQFF. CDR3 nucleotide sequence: TGTGCCAGCAGTCATGGGCCTTCCGAGCAGTTCTTC.